Presented here are 20 T cell receptor beta chains from one specimen sequenced in a study of T cell changes during pregnancy in multiple sclerosis. Libraries were prepared by immunoSEQ multiplex PCR; TCRdb keeps only in-frame clonotypes and omits some of them. The repertoire consists of about 100,000 clones, with 80% to 95% occurring once and the leading ten covering around 1.8%. The starting material was peripheral blood, obtained after pregnancy. These receptors came from a female donor with multiple sclerosis, enrolled in a pregnancy study.

This chain uses TRBV7-9 with TRBJ2-7, with D possibly matching TRBD2 (6 bases). The ends were cut back, 3 bases at V and 7 bases at J, with 19 bases in the middle. Germline values: CDR1 SEHNR, CDR2 FQNEAQ (reference sequence). This CDR3 spans 15 amino acids. CDR3 in amino acids: CASSFPGAGLREQYF. The CDR3 DNA sequence: TGTGCCAGCAGCTTTCCGGGAGCCGGGTTACGAGAGCAGTACTTC.

This chain connects TRBV18 to TRBJ2-7; 7 bases match TRBD1. The CDR3 runs 14 residues. V gave up 3 bases and J gave up 2 bases; unmatched junction bases: 4. Germline CDR1 KGHSH, CDR2 LQKENI. CDR3 in amino acids: CASSPRDSAYEQYF. The CDR3 DNA sequence: TGTGCCAGCTCACCCCGGGACAGCGCCTACGAGCAGTACTTC. The entire variable domain, with the rest obtained from reference TRBV18 and TRBJ2-7, is as follows: NAGVMQNPRHLVRRRGQEARLRCSPMKGHSHVYWYRQLPEEGLKFMVYLQKENIIDESGMPKERFSAEFPKEGPSILRIQQVVRGDSAAYFCASSPRDSAYEQYFGPGTRLTVT.

J is TRBJ1-6 and V is TRBV6-5; 7 nucleotides line up with TRBD1. The germline V gene has CDR1 MNHEY and CDR2 SVGAGI. There are 14 residues in the CDR3. The junction had 9 bases not matched to a gene; V was cut back by 6 bases and J by 10 bases. The CDR3 DNA is TGTGCCAGCAGGACAGGGTTCGTAGGGTCACCCCTCCACTTT. Its translation: CASRTGFVGSPLHF.

The CDR3 reads CASSPGGDYGYTF. The DNA of the CDR3 is TGTGCCAGCAGCCCAGGGGGCGACTATGGCTACACCTTC. The chain recombines TRBV7-8 with TRBJ1-2, with 8 nucleotides matching TRBD1. The CDR3 sequence is 13 residues long. The V gene's germline CDR1 is SGHVS and CDR2 FQNEAQ. V was pared by 5 bases and J by 3 bases, with 2 bases of the junction left unmatched.

The J gene is TRBJ1-5, the V gene TRBV7-2, with D tentatively TRBD1 (5 bases). CDR3 length: 15 residues. V was shortened by 3 bases and J by 4 bases, with 13 bases between the two germline ends. CDR1 and CDR2 from the germline V gene are SGHTA and FQGNSA. In nucleotides, the CDR3 is TGTGCCAGCAGCTTGGAGGGGCAGGGTAATCAGCCCCAGCATTTT. Protein: CASSLEGQGNQPQHF.

The J gene is TRBJ2-3, the V gene TRBV13, with 8 bases identical to TRBD1. Germline V gene lookup returns CDR1 PRHDT and CDR2 FYEKMQ (reference sequence). The junction had 3 bases not matched to a gene; V was cut back by 0 bases and J by 1 base. The CDR3 spans 16 residues. The DNA of the CDR3 is TGTGCCAGCAGCTTAGGCCAGGGGGCGGGCACAGATACGCAGTATTTT. Its protein product is CASSLGQGAGTDTQYF.

The gene calls are TRBV4-1 and TRBJ1-1; possible D gene TRBD1, 6 bases. The V end was cut by 1 base, the J end by 4 bases, with 19 bases between. The CDR3 has 17 residues. Germline V CDR1 and CDR2: MGHRA, YSYEKL. As DNA, the CDR3 is TGCGCCAGCAGCCAAGTGGCAGGGGCCAAACTCAGCACTGAAGCTTTCTTT. Its protein product is CASSQVAGAKLSTEAFF.

The J gene is TRBJ1-6, the V gene TRBV27; the match to TRBD1 covers 10 bases. Germline CDR1 MNHEY, CDR2 SMNVEV (reference sequence). J was trimmed by 10 bases and V by 0 bases; bases with no gene match: 9. The CDR3 has 17 amino acids. The CDR3 DNA is TGTGCCAGCAGTTTATCTCCCGGGACAGGGGTCGGATCACCCCTCCACTTT. It encodes CASSLSPGTGVGSPLHF.

The chain has TRBV9 and TRBJ2-3; maybe TRBD2 (6 bases). The V gene's germline CDR1 is SGDLS and CDR2 YYNGEE. V was cut by 6 bases and J by 2 bases, with 16 bases left in between. CDR3 length equals 15 residues. As DNA, the CDR3 is TGTGCCAGCACCCCAGCGGGCGGACTCACAGATACGCAGTATTTT. Its translation is CASTPAGGLTDTQYF.

This rearrangement joins TRBV11-3 to TRBJ2-7, with 9 bases that match TRBD1. The CDR3 spans 15 residues. The germline CDR1 and CDR2 sequences are SGHNT and YENEEA. With V trimmed by 3 bases and J by 1 base, 4 bases remained unmatched. CDR3 loop: CASSFSDRGSYEQYF. CDR3 nucleotide sequence: TGTGCCAGCAGCTTTTCGGACAGGGGTTCCTACGAGCAGTACTTC.

V is TRBV5-5 and J is TRBJ1-5; D perhaps matches TRBD1 (6 bases). V lost 0 bases, J lost 2 bases, and 12 bases lay in between. The germline V gene has CDR1 SGHKS and CDR2 YYEKEE (reference sequence). The CDR3 consists of 16 residues. Written as DNA, the CDR3 is TGTGCCAGCAGCTTGGAGGGGGTATTGGGCAATCAGCCCCAGCATTTT. Its protein is CASSLEGVLGNQPQHF.

V is TRBV4-1 and J is TRBJ2-7, with 9 bases matching TRBD1. Germline-derived CDR1 and CDR2 are MGHRA and YSYEKL. V dropped 0 bases and J dropped 7; count of bases not matched to a gene: 10. The CDR3 covers 16 residues. In DNA form, the CDR3 reads TGCGCCAGCAGCCAAGAGATCGGGACAGGGTTTTGGGAGCAGTACTTC. Protein sequence: CASSQEIGTGFWEQYF.

The gene calls are TRBV19 and TRBJ1-5; D gene ambiguous. Per germline, CDR1 LNHDA and CDR2 SQIVND (reference sequence). CDR3 size: 13 residues. Trimming stripped 8 bases from V and 2 bases from J, with 10 bases between. The CDR3 spells CASGQEGNQPQHF. The CDR3 nucleotides read TGTGCCAGTGGCCAGGAAGGCAATCAGCCCCAGCATTTT.

The V call is TRBV15, the J call TRBJ1-5; 8 bases map to TRBD1. Germline CDR1 LNHNV, CDR2 YYDKDF (reference sequence). Unmatched junction bases numbered 8, after V lost 4 bases and J lost 0 bases. This CDR3 contains 17 residues. CDR3 residues: CATSTATGDYSNQPQHF. The CDR3 DNA sequence: TGTGCCACCAGCACCGCGACAGGGGATTATAGCAATCAGCCCCAGCATTTT.

Concerning this clone itself: The sample has other DNA sequences that encode this CDR3 too. This chain links TRBV27 with TRBJ1-1; 7 bases match TRBD1. This CDR3 is 13 amino acids long. Losses at the gene ends were 3 bases for V and 11 bases for J; bases not matched to a gene: 9. Germline loops: CDR1 MNHEY, CDR2 SMNVEV (reference sequence). CDR3 DNA sequence: TGTGCCAGCAGTTTGGGACGCGGGACAGAGGCTTTCTTT. Its translation is CASSLGRGTEAFF.

CDR3 protein: CASSLAGTGLTYEQYF. CDR3 sequence (DNA): TGTGCCAGCAGCTTGGCCGGGACGGGACTAACCTACGAGCAGTACTTC. This sequence joins TRBV7-9 and TRBJ2-7, with 7 bases matching TRBD2. The germline V gene has CDR1 SEHNR and CDR2 FQNEAQ (reference sequence). The CDR3 covers 16 residues. V was clipped by 3 bases and J by 2 bases; unmatched bases: 10.

This chain links TRBV18 with TRBJ1-5; tentatively, D is TRBD1 (6 bases). Germline CDR1 KGHSH, CDR2 LQKENI. V was trimmed by 3 bases and J by 4 bases, leaving 10 bases between them. This CDR3 comprises 14 residues. CDR3 region: CASSPGQTNQPQHF. CDR3 nucleotide sequence: TGTGCCAGCTCACCTGGACAGACAAATCAGCCCCAGCATTTT.

Notes on this clone: The same CDR3 also results from other DNA sequences found in this sample. This chain uses TRBV6-5 with TRBJ1-1, with a weak D call TRBD1 (5 bases). Germline CDR1 reads MNHEY; CDR2 reads SVGAGI. V lost 5 bases and J 1 base, leaving 8 bases between the germline ends. This CDR3 is 13 amino acids long. DNA for the CDR3: TGTGCCAGCAGTCCGGGGGGGAACACTGAAGCTTTCTTT. The encoded protein is CASSPGGNTEAFF.

The chain carries TRBV18 and TRBJ2-4; 9 bases map to TRBD2. Trimming cost V 2 bases and J 4 bases; bases outside gene matches: 3. Looked up from germline, CDR1 is KGHSH and CDR2 is LQKENI. The CDR3 totals 15 residues. CDR3 protein: CASSPVAGVKNIQYF. In nucleotides, the CDR3 is TGTGCCAGCTCACCAGTAGCGGGGGTTAAAAACATTCAGTACTTC. The whole variable domain, filled in from reference TRBV18 and TRBJ2-4, reads NAGVMQNPRHLVRRRGQEARLRCSPMKGHSHVYWYRQLPEEGLKFMVYLQKENIIDESGMPKERFSAEFPKEGPSILRIQQVVRGDSAAYFCASSPVAGVKNIQYFGAGTRLSVL.

The chain joins TRBV29-1 to TRBJ2-1; 7 bases fit TRBD2. CDR1 is SQVTM, CDR2 ANQGSEA, per germline. Trimming took 6 bases from V and 1 from J; bases not matched to a gene: 9. This CDR3 is built from 15 residues. The chain's CDR3 is CSVGGAGVSYNEQFF. The CDR3 nucleotides read TGCAGCGTAGGAGGTGCGGGAGTATCCTACAATGAGCAGTTCTTC.